These T cell receptor beta chains were read from a single sample in a study of blood T cell repertoires in COVID-19. The repertoire was sequenced with immunoSEQ multiplex PCR; TCRdb's copy has only in-frame clones and lacks some. Of roughly 190,000 clones detected, almost 85% appear once; the ten largest clones hold 5.1%. The sample was peripheral blood. These receptors came from a woman in her seventies with active or convalescent COVID-19. CDR3s include the opening cysteine and the closing phenylalanine or tryptophan. The order of the fields is D gene, clone size, J gene, V gene, CDR3 DNA, CDR3 protein. The D gene is left open where the match is weak. Size tells how often a clone was seen (once, few, many) or the class of an expanded clone, and some rows leave it out.

d_call: TRBD1; clone_size: -; j_call: TRBJ2-3; v_call: TRBV18; cdr3_nt: TGTGCCAGCTCACCGAGGCGGCAGGGGGTCACAGATACGCAGTATTTT; cdr3_aa: CASSPRRQGVTDTQYF
d_call: -; clone_size: -; j_call: TRBJ2-5; v_call: TRBV27; cdr3_nt: TGTGCCAGCAGCCCCATTCTGCGGACGGGAGAAGAGACCCAGTACTTC; cdr3_aa: CASSPILRTGEETQYF
d_call: TRBD2; clone_size: once; j_call: TRBJ2-1; v_call: TRBV3-1/TRBV3-2; cdr3_nt: TGTGCCAGCAGCTCCGACGGGAGGCCAAACAATGAGCAGTTCTTC; cdr3_aa: CASSSDGRPNNEQFF
d_call: TRBD1; clone_size: -; j_call: TRBJ1-5; v_call: TRBV4-2; cdr3_nt: TGTGCCAGCAGCCAATTACAGGGGTTGGATCAGCCCCAGCATTTT; cdr3_aa: CASSQLQGLDQPQHF
d_call: -; clone_size: once; j_call: TRBJ1-5; v_call: TRBV1; cdr3_nt: TGCACCAGCAGCCACCGGGACAGGGACCATTTCAGTCAGCCCCAGCATTTT; cdr3_aa: CTSSHRDRDHFSQPQHF
d_call: -; clone_size: -; j_call: TRBJ2-7; v_call: TRBV11-2; cdr3_nt: TGTGCCAGCAGCACAAATGCGGGAAGATCCTACGAGCAGTACTTC; cdr3_aa: CASSTNAGRSYEQYF
d_call: TRBD2; clone_size: -; j_call: TRBJ2-1; v_call: TRBV5-4; cdr3_nt: TGTGCCAGCAGCTTGGATATTAATCTTGCGGGAGGATTTGAGCAGTTCTTC; cdr3_aa: CASSLDINLAGGFEQFF
d_call: -; clone_size: once; j_call: TRBJ1-5; v_call: TRBV19; cdr3_nt: TGTGCCAGTAGTGTTGACAGGCGAACGCATTTT; cdr3_aa: CASSVDRRTHF
d_call: -; clone_size: once; j_call: TRBJ2-5; v_call: TRBV21-1; cdr3_nt: TGTGCCAGCAGCAAAACTAGCGGCCAAGAGACCCAGTACTTC; cdr3_aa: CASSKTSGQETQYF
d_call: TRBD1; clone_size: once; j_call: TRBJ2-7; v_call: TRBV5-1; cdr3_nt: TGCGCCAGCAGCTTGGACGGGACAGGGTACTACGAGCAGTACTTC; cdr3_aa: CASSLDGTGYYEQYF
d_call: TRBD2; clone_size: -; j_call: TRBJ2-7; v_call: TRBV6-6; cdr3_nt: TGTGCCACCTTAGCGGGAGCGCAAGAGCAGTACTTC; cdr3_aa: CATLAGAQEQYF
d_call: -; clone_size: -; j_call: TRBJ2-1; v_call: TRBV7-9; cdr3_nt: TGTGCCAGCAGCTTAGCACCCGGGCGGGGCTCCTACAATGAGCAGTTCTTC; cdr3_aa: CASSLAPGRGSYNEQFF
d_call: TRBD2; clone_size: -; j_call: TRBJ2-1; v_call: TRBV2; cdr3_nt: TGTGCCAGCAGTGGCGGGACTAGCGGACTCAATGAGCAGTTCTTC; cdr3_aa: CASSGGTSGLNEQFF
d_call: -; clone_size: -; j_call: TRBJ1-3; v_call: TRBV9; cdr3_nt: TGTGCCAGCAGCGCCCAAAGGGGATCCTCTGGAAACACCATATATTTT; cdr3_aa: CASSAQRGSSGNTIYF
d_call: -; clone_size: few; j_call: TRBJ1-2; v_call: TRBV5-1; cdr3_nt: TGCGCCAGCAGCTCTGGGGGAGGCCAGTTTTACTATGGCTACACCTTC; cdr3_aa: CASSSGGGQFYYGYTF
d_call: -; clone_size: -; j_call: TRBJ2-1; v_call: TRBV18; cdr3_nt: TGTGCCAGCTCCGGACTGCCCTACAATGAGCAGTTCTTC; cdr3_aa: CASSGLPYNEQFF
d_call: -; clone_size: -; j_call: TRBJ2-7; v_call: TRBV5-6; cdr3_nt: TGTGCCAGCAGCTTGTTAGGGAGAACCTACGAGCAGTACTTC; cdr3_aa: CASSLLGRTYEQYF
d_call: -; clone_size: -; j_call: TRBJ1-2; v_call: TRBV18; cdr3_nt: TGTGCCAGCTCGCCTCTTGACAGGTCTGATGGCTACACCTTC; cdr3_aa: CASSPLDRSDGYTF
d_call: -; clone_size: -; j_call: TRBJ1-2; v_call: TRBV4-1; cdr3_nt: TGCGCCAGCAGCCAAGAACCACTGGGAGGGTATGGCTACACCTTC; cdr3_aa: CASSQEPLGGYGYTF
d_call: -; clone_size: -; j_call: TRBJ1-2; v_call: TRBV27; cdr3_nt: TGTGCCAGCAGCCTAACTAAGGCCTATGGCTACACCTTC; cdr3_aa: CASSLTKAYGYTF
d_call: -; clone_size: -; j_call: TRBJ1-4; v_call: TRBV27; cdr3_nt: TGTGCCAGCAGTCCGAACATTTATGAAAAACTGTTTTTT; cdr3_aa: CASSPNIYEKLFF
d_call: TRBD1; clone_size: -; j_call: TRBJ2-7; v_call: TRBV6-5; cdr3_nt: TGTGCCAGCAGTTACTTGACAGGGGGAGCCAACGAGCAGTACTTC; cdr3_aa: CASSYLTGGANEQYF
d_call: TRBD2; clone_size: -; j_call: TRBJ2-2; v_call: TRBV18; cdr3_nt: TGTGCCAGCTCAGCAAGCGGGGTCACCGGGGAGCTGTTTTTT; cdr3_aa: CASSASGVTGELFF
d_call: -; clone_size: few; j_call: TRBJ1-3; v_call: TRBV28; cdr3_nt: TGTGCCAGCAGTTCTGCGGGGAGCTCTGGAAACACCATATATTTT; cdr3_aa: CASSSAGSSGNTIYF
d_call: -; clone_size: -; j_call: TRBJ2-7; v_call: TRBV27; cdr3_nt: TGTGCCAGCAGTATTTATAACGGGACAAACTACGAGCAGTACTTC; cdr3_aa: CASSIYNGTNYEQYF
d_call: -; clone_size: -; j_call: TRBJ2-1; v_call: TRBV28; cdr3_nt: TGTGCCAGCAGTCCCCGCCAGGGCTACAATGAGCAGTTCTTC; cdr3_aa: CASSPRQGYNEQFF
d_call: TRBD1; clone_size: once; j_call: TRBJ1-2; v_call: TRBV5-1; cdr3_nt: TGCGCCAGCAGCTCGACAGGGGGCCATGGCTACACCTTC; cdr3_aa: CASSSTGGHGYTF
d_call: -; clone_size: few; j_call: TRBJ1-5; v_call: TRBV7-2; cdr3_nt: TGTGCCAGCAGCGTCAGGGGTAATCAGCCCCAGCATTTT; cdr3_aa: CASSVRGNQPQHF
d_call: -; clone_size: -; j_call: TRBJ2-7; v_call: TRBV28; cdr3_nt: TGTGCCAGCTGTGCAGGGCGTAGGTACTACGAGCAGTACTTC; cdr3_aa: CASCAGRRYYEQYF
d_call: -; clone_size: -; j_call: TRBJ1-5; v_call: TRBV6-5; cdr3_nt: TGTGCCAGCACTTCCCAGGGCTCCCGCAATCAGCCCCAGCATTTT; cdr3_aa: CASTSQGSRNQPQHF
d_call: TRBD1; clone_size: -; j_call: TRBJ1-2; v_call: TRBV3-1/TRBV3-2; cdr3_nt: TGTGCCAGCAGCCGGCAGGGGGCGCGGGATGGCTACACCTTC; cdr3_aa: CASSRQGARDGYTF
d_call: -; clone_size: many; j_call: TRBJ2-3; v_call: TRBV20-1; cdr3_nt: TGCAGTGCTGGGAGGACAGATACGCAGTATTTT; cdr3_aa: CSAGRTDTQYF
d_call: TRBD1; clone_size: few; j_call: TRBJ1-1; v_call: TRBV29-1; cdr3_nt: TGCAGCGCGCGCCCGCGAGGGGGCGGGTCGTCCAGCACTGAAGCTTTCTTT; cdr3_aa: CSARPRGGGSSSTEAFF
d_call: -; clone_size: many; j_call: TRBJ1-6; v_call: TRBV7-6; cdr3_nt: TGTGCCAGCAGCTTAGAGGAGGGCCCGGTTTCACCCCTCCACTTT; cdr3_aa: CASSLEEGPVSPLHF
d_call: TRBD2; clone_size: -; j_call: TRBJ2-7; v_call: TRBV7-6; cdr3_nt: TGTGCCAGCAGCCTATCCCCACCGGGGGAGGGCTTTTTCCGCGAGCAGTACTTC; cdr3_aa: CASSLSPPGEGFFREQYF
d_call: TRBD2; clone_size: -; j_call: TRBJ2-2; v_call: TRBV28; cdr3_nt: TGTGCCAGCACGCAGTCTAGCGGGGGCCTCCGGGAGCTGTTTTTT; cdr3_aa: CASTQSSGGLRELFF
d_call: -; clone_size: -; j_call: TRBJ2-3; v_call: TRBV7-9; cdr3_nt: TGTGCCAGCAGCTTAGAGGTGACAGGTGGAGATACGCAGTATTTT; cdr3_aa: CASSLEVTGGDTQYF
d_call: -; clone_size: -; j_call: TRBJ2-3; v_call: TRBV30; cdr3_nt: TGTGCCTGGGGTTTCGGGTCTACAGATACGCAGTATTTT; cdr3_aa: CAWGFGSTDTQYF
d_call: -; clone_size: -; j_call: TRBJ1-5; v_call: TRBV2; cdr3_nt: TGTGCCAGCAGGGTGCCAGGGTCCACACAGCCCCAGCATTTT; cdr3_aa: CASRVPGSTQPQHF
d_call: TRBD1; clone_size: once; j_call: TRBJ2-7; v_call: TRBV27; cdr3_nt: TGTGCCAGCAGTTCAAGGGACAGGGTAACCACCTACGAGCAGTACTTC; cdr3_aa: CASSSRDRVTTYEQYF
d_call: -; clone_size: -; j_call: TRBJ1-2; v_call: TRBV4-1; cdr3_nt: TGCGCCAGCAGCCAACCCCCGGGACGGAGGGCCTATGGCTACACCTTC; cdr3_aa: CASSQPPGRRAYGYTF
d_call: -; clone_size: -; j_call: TRBJ2-2; v_call: TRBV5-1; cdr3_nt: TGCGCCAGCAGCTTGACTACCGGGGAGCTGTTTTTT; cdr3_aa: CASSLTTGELFF
d_call: -; clone_size: -; j_call: TRBJ2-1; v_call: TRBV2; cdr3_nt: TGTGCCAGCAGTGAAGACAGCCCAACCTACAATGAGCAGTTCTTC; cdr3_aa: CASSEDSPTYNEQFF
d_call: TRBD2; clone_size: -; j_call: TRBJ2-1; v_call: TRBV6-6; cdr3_nt: TGTGCCAGCAGTACGCTGGGACTAGTTAGGCACAATGAGCAGTTCTTC; cdr3_aa: CASSTLGLVRHNEQFF
d_call: TRBD1; clone_size: -; j_call: TRBJ1-5; v_call: TRBV6-6; cdr3_nt: TGTGCCAGCAGCCAGGGACAGACGGGTACCCAGCCCCAGCATTTT; cdr3_aa: CASSQGQTGTQPQHF
d_call: -; clone_size: -; j_call: TRBJ2-5; v_call: TRBV18; cdr3_nt: TGTGCCAGCTCGATGAGGTTCGATGAGACCCAGTACTTC; cdr3_aa: CASSMRFDETQYF
d_call: -; clone_size: -; j_call: TRBJ2-1; v_call: TRBV9; cdr3_nt: TGTGCCAGCAGCGTTGGTGCTAGGCCGCCCAATGAGCAGTTCTTC; cdr3_aa: CASSVGARPPNEQFF
d_call: -; clone_size: -; j_call: TRBJ2-7; v_call: TRBV5-8; cdr3_nt: TGTGCCAGCAGCTTGCAGAGAGGGCCGCGGGTCTACGAGCAGTACTTC; cdr3_aa: CASSLQRGPRVYEQYF